These T cell receptor beta chains were read from a single sample in a study of shared clonotypes between healthy human individuals. The method was immunoSEQ multiplex PCR; TCRdb's version includes in-frame clones alone and lacks a portion of them. Altogether roughly 2.6 million clones are present, approximately 92% being singletons, with the ten largest covering over 0.12%. Sequencing was done on a sample of naive CD4+ T cells sorted from blood. These receptors originate from a man between 18 and 29 years old in good health. Each CDR3 is given with its conserved first and last residue. Each record gives: J gene, V gene, clone size, CDR3 protein. Not every row has a clone size; where given, it reads once, few, many or a size class.

J gene: TRBJ2-3; V gene: TRBV29-1; clone size: NA; CDR3 protein: CSVDWKRGGPDTQYF
J gene: TRBJ1-5; V gene: TRBV5-1; clone size: NA; CDR3 protein: CASSLASGTQPQHF
J gene: TRBJ2-5; V gene: TRBV9; clone size: once; CDR3 protein: CASSEQGEETQYF
J gene: TRBJ2-5; V gene: TRBV5-4; clone size: NA; CDR3 protein: CASSYRDIQETQYF
J gene: TRBJ1-2; V gene: TRBV4-3; clone size: NA; CDR3 protein: CASSQDWGQGYGYTF
J gene: TRBJ1-5; V gene: TRBV6-1; clone size: NA; CDR3 protein: CASRGQGNQPQHF
J gene: TRBJ1-4; V gene: TRBV7-2; clone size: NA; CDR3 protein: CASSSRRTGSNEKLFF
J gene: TRBJ1-5; V gene: TRBV5-1; clone size: few; CDR3 protein: CASSRTGDNQPQHF
J gene: TRBJ1-4; V gene: TRBV4-1; clone size: few; CDR3 protein: CASSQDDRLEKLFF
J gene: TRBJ2-6; V gene: TRBV6-1; clone size: NA; CDR3 protein: CASDRGGAGANVLTF
J gene: TRBJ1-2; V gene: TRBV4-2; clone size: few; CDR3 protein: CASSPQSGGYTF
J gene: TRBJ2-7; V gene: TRBV27; clone size: NA; CDR3 protein: CASSSLLRYEQYF
J gene: TRBJ2-3; V gene: TRBV28; clone size: NA; CDR3 protein: CASSLGGQVGGTDTQYF
J gene: TRBJ2-4; V gene: TRBV19; clone size: once; CDR3 protein: CASSPRTRSKNIQYF